This TCR beta chain was profiled in a study of blood T cell repertoires in COVID-19 (dated by TCRdb to about 2020). For the wider study: Samples covering the acute and convalescent phases of COVID-19 were provided by collaborators in the United States, Italy and Spain. The samples were drawn from two sources: the first 160 participants of the ongoing ImmuneRACE study, and over 1,000 subjects contributed by 6 global collaborators. The dataset comprised deeply sampled blood TCRbeta repertoires from subjects exposed to, actively infected with, or recovered from COVID-19. The material from the prospective study consisted of cDNA or gDNA derived from T cells, B-cell-depleted T cells, or PBMCs. Where HLA class I and class II types were available, the types were taken from metadata supplied by the sample provider, not from assay-based typing. Sample metadata almost always included a de-identified subject ID, COVID-19 status, age in years and sex. The repertoires were released in a freely available public database intended as a resource for research on the immune response to SARS-CoV-2.

Concerning this clone: The antigen it recognizes is unknown. Base qualities are not provided; no much larger clone lies one nucleotide away.

CDR1 ENHRY and CDR2 SYGVKD were looked up in the germline V gene. The CDR3 sequence holds 15 residues, the cysteine and phenylalanine included. Only CDR3 DNA remains: 45 bases, in frame from the first base. Unmatched junction bases come to 10, with V trimmed by 6 bases and J by 3 bases. General study outcomes and caveats: The quantity of clinical and demographic metadata differed by source and by participant and was supplied without curation.

TCRbeta CDR3 regions were amplified from genomic DNA by means of the immunoSEQ Assay, a bias-controlled multiplex PCR. As for the original processing: The number of nucleated cells in each sample was estimated from the amplification of reference gene primers within the assay. To quantify the absolute abundance of each unique TCRbeta CDR3 rearrangement, sequence reads were collapsed and filtered. For each sample, productive Simpson clonality was calculated by taking the square root of Simpson's diversity index across productive rearrangements. Not all clones reach the TCRdb copy of this immuneACCESS table, which keeps in-frame sequences only. Checked studies attribute under half of the gap to unresolved V genes and leave the rest unexplained. V, J and clone size are taken as reported in that table, and D and trimming were inferred from the DNA itself. The sample includes roughly 330,000 clones, with 80% to 90% observed a single time. The top ten hold approximately 5% of the sample.

Participants in the prospective study were enrolled through a virtual design, were aged 18 to 89 years, and lived in about two dozen United States geographic areas. To assign participants to cohorts, the prospective study relied on clinical history that participants themselves reported in a screening survey and a study questionnaire. ImmuneRACE Cohort 3 recovered participants were defined by two consecutive negative NP/OP PCR tests, healthcare professional clearance, or symptom resolution. In the prospective study, whole blood, serum and a nasopharyngeal or oropharyngeal swab were collected from each participant by mobile phlebotomists. Over a roughly 2-month period, participants in the prospective study had the option of providing additional blood draws and questionnaires. Before DNA extraction, prospective study blood samples were shipped either frozen or at room temperature.

This chain joins TRBV10-3 to TRBJ1-2; 7 bases in the junction line up with TRBD1. The origin of this receptor is a woman under 40 who had recovered from COVID-19. The sequencing sample was made of PBMCs or T cells enriched from blood (not recorded which). The CDR3 sequence is CAIRKERDSYYGYTF. The nucleotide sequence reads as follows: TGTGCCATCAGGAAAGAGAGGGACAGCTACTATGGCTACACCTTC.